A single sample gave rise to the 29 T cell receptor beta chains below, sequenced in a study of T-cell reconstitution after alpha-beta-depleted transplantation in children. Study-wide results and caveats: Expanded clones from the graft, numbering several hundred, reportedly supplied alpha-beta T cells about two months after transplant.

Library preparation (for TCRbeta) was performed with unique molecular identifiers. TCRdb itself ran the PCR reads through MiXCR, one entry per CDR3 protein. The repertoire holds roughly 30,000 distinct CDR3 sequences, with about 6.8% as singletons. Their antigen targets remain unknown. Sequencing was performed on peripheral blood, taken 60 days after TCRalphabeta/CD19-depleted stem cell transplant. These receptors were collected from a child under three years old who had a stem cell transplant for acute myeloid leukemia, so the T cells may come from the graft donor.

The genes are TRBV5-1 and TRBJ1-1; D is uncertain. CDR3 length: 14 residues. The V and J ends lost 0 bases and 6 bases respectively, with 12 bases between them. Germline V gives CDR1 SGHRS, CDR2 YFSETQ. The CDR3 sequence is CASSLAVVSSEAFF. Here the CDR3 DNA reads TGCGCCAGCAGCTTGGCAGTGGTGAGCTCTGAAGCTTTCTTT.

There are many counts of this clonotype. The V and J genes are TRBV12-3 or TRBV12-4 and TRBJ1-2; a possible D gene is TRBD1 (6 bases). V was shortened by 5 bases and J by 4 bases, with 11 bases between the two germline ends. The CDR3 sequence is 13 residues long. The CDR3 protein is CASSKGGSYGYTF. DNA of the CDR3: TGTGCCAGCAGTAAGGGGGGCAGCTATGGCTACACCTTC.

This clonotype was recorded at least ten times. The junction and the germline gene differ at one end; a read error may be behind it. The chain recombines TRBV7-7 with TRBJ2-2; D is possibly TRBD2 (6 bases). This CDR3 is built from 16 residues. CDR1 SSHAT and CDR2 FNYEAQ come from the germline V gene (reference sequence). This CDR3 is CASSPPAGRSTGELFF. CDR3 DNA sequence: TGTGCTAGCAGCCCCCCGGCAGGGAGGAGCACCGGGGAGCTGTTTTTT.

This clonotype was counted a few times. Here the CDR3 DNA reads TGCAGCGTTGTAGGGCGGGGGAGCCAAGAGACCCAGTACTTC. It specifies CSVVGRGSQETQYF. The chain joins TRBV29-1 to TRBJ2-5, with TRBD2 identical over 7 bases. Per the germline V gene, CDR1 is SQVTM and CDR2 is ANQGSEA. Unmatched junction bases numbered 6, after V lost 4 bases and J lost 1 base. This CDR3 region has 14 residues.

The chain recombines TRBV7-9 with TRBJ2-7; the match to TRBD1 covers 12 bases. Germline CDR1 SEHNR, CDR2 FQNEAQ (reference sequence). The CDR3 spans 16 residues. Unmatched junction bases numbered 9, after V lost 3 bases and J lost 6 bases. CDR3 region: CASSLGPGQGAAEQYF. CDR3 DNA: TGTGCCAGCAGCTTGGGGCCGGGACAGGGGGCGGCCGAGCAGTACTTC.

This clonotype was picked up many times. This chain joins TRBV24-1 and TRBJ2-3; possibly TRBD1 or TRBD2 for D (5 bases each). V shed 4 bases and J shed 3 bases, with 16 bases lying between them. The CDR3 is 16 residues long. Germline-derived CDR1 and CDR2 are KGHDR and SFDVKD. CDR3 DNA sequence: TGTGCCACCAGTGACCCCGGGACGGATGAAACAGATACGCAGTATTTT. Translated: CATSDPGTDETDTQYF.

This clonotype was counted ten times or more. The chain combines TRBV9 with TRBJ2-3; D is unclear. CDR3 length: 14 amino acids. Germline CDR1 and CDR2: SGDLS and YYNGEE. V was shortened by 0 bases and J by 4 bases, with 9 bases between the two germline ends. Here the CDR3 reads CASSVGRFSDTQYF. The DNA for the CDR3 is TGTGCCAGCAGCGTAGGCAGGTTTTCAGATACGCAGTATTTT. Supplemented by reference TRBV9 and TRBJ2-3, the full variable domain reads DSGVTQTPKHLITATGQRVTLRCSPRSGDLSVYWYQQSLDQGLQFLIQYYNGEERAKGNILERFSAQQFPDLHSELNLSSLELGDSALYFCASSVGRFSDTQYFGPGTRLTVL.

This clonotype was seen ten or more times. The V gene is TRBV29-1, the J gene TRBJ2-2; TRBD2 agrees at 15 bases. Germline V gene lookup returns CDR1 SQVTM and CDR2 ANQGSEA. This CDR3 region has 17 residues. After removal of 5 bases from V and 3 bases from J, the junction contained 7 bases not matched to a gene. The CDR3 loop is CSVQGTSGRRYTGELFF. CDR3 in DNA: TGCAGCGTTCAAGGGACTAGCGGGAGGCGGTACACCGGGGAGCTGTTTTTT.

A few counts support this clonotype. The rearrangement joins TRBV20-1 to TRBJ2-6; maybe TRBD2 (7 bases). Trimming took 1 base from V and 0 from J, leaving 16 bases between them. This CDR3 has 18 amino acids. CDR1 is DFQATT, CDR2 SNEGSKA, per germline (reference sequence). The CDR3 DNA follows: TGCAGTGCTAGAGTCGTAGGGGGGGACACCTCTGGGGCCAACGTCCTGACTTTC. It encodes CSARVVGGDTSGANVLTF.

This clonotype appeared many times. The chain couples TRBV12-3 or TRBV12-4 to TRBJ2-3; 8 bases align to TRBD2. V lost 5 bases to trimming and J lost 2 bases; unmatched junction nucleotides: 6. The CDR3 spans 15 residues. CDR3 sequence reads: CASSPSGSVTDTQYF. The CDR3, as DNA: TGTGCCAGCAGTCCCAGCGGGAGCGTCACAGATACGCAGTATTTT.

This clonotype has at least ten counts. The V gene is TRBV9, the J gene TRBJ2-3; TRBD2 agrees at 7 bases. Trimming cost V 0 bases and J 2 bases; bases outside gene matches: 6. CDR1 and CDR2 (germline): SGDLS, YYNGEE. This CDR3 is built from 16 residues. CDR3 sequence (DNA): TGTGCCAGCAGCGTAGGACTAGCAGCGTACACAGATACGCAGTATTTT. It specifies CASSVGLAAYTDTQYF. Together with reference TRBV9 and TRBJ2-3, the CDR3 gives the full variable domain: DSGVTQTPKHLITATGQRVTLRCSPRSGDLSVYWYQQSLDQGLQFLIQYYNGEERAKGNILERFSAQQFPDLHSELNLSSLELGDSALYFCASSVGLAAYTDTQYFGPGTRLTVL.

This clonotype was seen at least ten times. V usage is TRBV27 and J usage is TRBJ2-3; TRBD2 agrees at 12 bases. The CDR3 is 17 amino acids. Unmatched junction bases numbered 6, after V lost 5 bases and J lost 0 bases. CDR1 and CDR2 from the germline V gene are MNHEY and SMNVEV (reference sequence). CDR3 in amino acids: CASSPRTSGESTDTQYF. CDR3 coding DNA: TGTGCCAGCAGTCCTAGGACTAGCGGGGAAAGCACAGATACGCAGTATTTT.

At least ten counts were recorded for this clonotype. The rearrangement links TRBV4-3 to TRBJ2-1, with TRBD1 as a possible D gene (5 bases). V lost 0 bases and J lost 0, with 15 bases in between. The CDR3 runs to 18 residues. Germline-derived CDR1 and CDR2 are LGHNA and YSLEER. The CDR3 DNA sequence: TGCGCCAGCAGCCAAGATCTAGGACACCCTTCCTCCTACAATGAGCAGTTCTTC. Its protein is CASSQDLGHPSSYNEQFF.

This clonotype showed up just a few times. V usage is TRBV7-9 and J usage is TRBJ2-4; D ambiguous. Germline CDR1 is SEHNR and CDR2 is FQNEAQ (reference sequence). The CDR3 runs to 15 residues. Trimming stripped 1 base from V and 5 bases from J, with 12 bases between. The CDR3 loop is CASSLEGMYQNIQYF. The DNA of the CDR3 is TGTGCCAGCAGCTTAGAAGGAATGTACCAAAACATTCAGTACTTC.

This clonotype was observed many times. The chain recombines TRBV27 with TRBJ2-3; TRBD2 matches 8 bases. The V gene end was trimmed by 8 bases and the J gene end by 10 bases; junction bases not matched to a gene: 14. The CDR3 has 14 amino acids. The germline V gene encodes CDR1 MNHEY and CDR2 SMNVEV (reference sequence). The CDR3 protein is CASGWGLEYRAQYF. CDR3 nucleotides: TGTGCCAGCGGATGGGGACTAGAGTATCGAGCGCAGTATTTT.

This clonotype was counted at least ten times. The chain uses TRBV27 and TRBJ2-2, with unresolved D. The CDR3 is 13 amino acids. The germline V gene has CDR1 MNHEY and CDR2 SMNVEV (reference sequence). Trimming removed 6 bases at V and 3 bases at J, with 8 bases between. Here the CDR3 reads CASSHRDTGELFF. In DNA, the CDR3 is TGTGCCAGCAGCCATCGGGACACCGGGGAGCTGTTTTTT.

This clonotype was detected many times. The chain employs TRBV12-3 or TRBV12-4 and TRBJ2-3, with 7 bases aligning to TRBD2. The CDR3 loop spans 15 amino acids. V shed 7 bases and J 0 bases; nucleotides not matched to a gene: 7. The CDR3 nucleotides read TGTGCCAGCACTCTAGCGGATCCTAGCACAGATACGCAGTATTTT. This encodes CASTLADPSTDTQYF.

This clonotype was found a few times. The chain couples TRBV7-2 to TRBJ2-1; 7 bases map to TRBD1. Germline V gene data show CDR1 as SGHTA and CDR2 as FQGNSA. V shed 5 bases and J 0 bases; nucleotides not matched to a gene: 4. This CDR3 region has 15 residues. The chain's CDR3 is CASSLRDSSYNEQFF. CDR3 bases: TGTGCCAGCAGCCTCCGGGACAGCTCCTACAATGAGCAGTTCTTC.

Ten or more counts support this clonotype. The V and J genes are TRBV7-2 and TRBJ2-3; D tentatively reads TRBD1 or TRBD2 (5 bases each). The V gene's germline CDR1 is SGHTA and CDR2 FQGNSA. This CDR3 region has 16 residues. The germline V and J ends were trimmed by 5 bases and 2 bases, with 17 bases remaining between them. The CDR3 loop reads CASSVSGTAYTDTQYF. The CDR3 DNA reads as TGTGCCAGCAGCGTGTCGGGGACCGCTTACACAGATACGCAGTATTTT.

This clonotype was counted many times. V gene TRBV5-5 combines with J gene TRBJ2-7; 9 bases fit TRBD1. Trimming at V came to 6 bases and at J to 7 bases, leaving 5 bases not matched to a gene. Per germline, CDR1 SGHKS and CDR2 YYEKEE (reference sequence). This CDR3 region has 12 residues. The CDR3 loop reads CASTRTGDEQYF. The CDR3 nucleotides are TGTGCCAGCACCAGGACAGGGGATGAGCAGTACTTC.

This clonotype was seen more than once but under ten times. The V and J genes are TRBV6-5 and TRBJ2-5, with a tentative D call TRBD2 (6 bases). CDR1 is MNHEY and CDR2 is SVGAGI in the germline V gene. Trimming removed 2 bases at V and 2 bases at J, with 18 bases between. The CDR3 is 17 residues long. The CDR3 nucleotides read TGTGCCAGCAGTTACCCGATTCCCGGGACTTCTCAAGAGACCCAGTACTTC. Its translation: CASSYPIPGTSQETQYF.

This clonotype came up many times. This CDR3 reads CASSLLHRGNEQFF. The DNA of the CDR3 is TGTGCCAGCAGTTTATTACACAGGGGGAATGAGCAGTTCTTC. This chain joins TRBV28 and TRBJ2-1, with 8 nucleotides matching TRBD1. The V gene end was trimmed by 1 base and the J gene end by 7 bases; junction bases not matched to a gene: 3. Germline V gene lookup returns CDR1 MDHEN and CDR2 SYDVKM. The CDR3 length is 14 residues.

This clonotype was recorded many times. This sequence joins TRBV5-1 and TRBJ1-3; 12 bases line up with TRBD1. Trimming cost V 0 bases and J 2 bases; bases outside gene matches: 3. Germline loops: CDR1 SGHRS, CDR2 YFSETQ. The CDR3 is 17 residues long. The DNA of the CDR3 is TGCGCCAGCAGCTTGGACTGGGACAGGGGGCCTGGAAACACCATATATTTT. It specifies CASSLDWDRGPGNTIYF.

This clonotype was detected many times. The chain carries TRBV29-1 and TRBJ2-7; 8 positions agree with TRBD1. Unmatched junction bases numbered 3, after V lost 5 bases and J lost 3 bases. CDR1 and CDR2 (germline): SQVTM, ANQGSEA. The CDR3 totals 12 residues. CDR3 in DNA: TGCAGCGTTTTTGGACAGGGCTACGAGCAGTACTTC. Protein: CSVFGQGYEQYF.

At least ten counts were recorded for this clonotype. The genes are TRBV29-1 and TRBJ2-1; D remains ambiguous. V lost 4 bases and J lost 2, with 12 bases in between. The CDR3 is 14 residues long. CDR1 and CDR2 (germline): SQVTM, ANQGSEA. This CDR3 is CSVGSALPYNEQFF. The CDR3 region has the DNA TGCAGCGTTGGGAGCGCTCTCCCCTACAATGAGCAGTTCTTC.

This clonotype was found many times. The V call is TRBV20-1, the J call TRBJ2-1, with D tentatively TRBD2 (5 bases). V shed 6 bases and J shed 6 bases, with 15 bases lying between them. The germline V gene encodes CDR1 DFQATT and CDR2 SNEGSKA (reference sequence). The CDR3 runs 13 residues. DNA for the CDR3: TGCAGTGCCCTAGAAGCGGAGGCCAATGAGCAGTTCTTC. It encodes CSALEAEANEQFF.

This clonotype was detected many times. The J gene is TRBJ2-7, the V gene TRBV7-9; 9 bases map to TRBD1. The CDR3 runs to 15 residues. J gave up 5 bases and V 5 bases, and 10 bases lay outside the gene matches. Germline values: CDR1 SEHNR, CDR2 FQNEAQ (reference sequence). The CDR3 here is CASSLPWTGANEQYF. The CDR3 DNA reads TGTGCCAGCAGCCTACCTTGGACAGGGGCAAACGAGCAGTACTTC.

This clonotype counts as medium-sized. The chain joins TRBV20-1 to TRBJ2-5; D possibly corresponds to TRBD2 (6 bases). The V and J ends lost 6 bases and 1 base respectively, with 15 bases between them. This CDR3 is built from 14 residues. Germline V gives CDR1 DFQATT, CDR2 SNEGSKA (reference sequence). The CDR3 DNA reads TGCAGTGCATCCTCGAGGGGAGGCCAAGAGACCCAGTACTTC. The encoded protein is CSASSRGGQETQYF.

This clonotype was seen repeatedly, ten times or more. The chain has TRBV7-9 and TRBJ1-5, with a tentative D call TRBD1 (6 bases). CDR1 and CDR2 from the germline V gene are SEHNR and FQNEAQ (reference sequence). Trimming pared 5 bases from V and 10 bases from J, leaving 18 bases between. The CDR3 length is 14 residues. CDR3 protein: CASSGGADPKPQHF. DNA of the CDR3: TGTGCCAGCAGCGGGGGGGCGGACCCTAAACCCCAGCATTTT.